These 13 T cell receptor beta chains were all obtained from the same sample, sequenced in a study of blood T cells in healthy people across ages. Through a sample-barcoded 5' primer and a J-beta primer mix, a second PCR was run for roughly 7 to 12 cycles. TCRdb ran MiXCR on the 5' RACE reads and lists one entry per CDR3 protein. Found here are 600,000 to 1,000,000 distinct CDR3 sequences, more than 20% of them singletons; the top ten hold roughly 3.5%. The sample also formed part of further work on T cells of mothers and their children.

What was sequenced was blood. These receptors all come from a boy younger than 18 in good health.

This clonotype has more than one count but fewer than ten. The chain combines TRBV6-5 with TRBJ2-5, with TRBD2 identical over 7 bases. The CDR3 loop spans 15 amino acids. Germline trimming cut 5 bases from V and 5 bases from J; bases unmatched to any gene: 11. CDR1 and CDR2 (germline): MNHEY, SVGAGI. As DNA, the CDR3 is TGTGCCAGCAGTCCCCTGCCTAGCGGATGGGAGACCCAGTACTTC. Protein product: CASSPLPSGWETQYF.

This chain links TRBV7-9 with TRBJ2-7; 10 nucleotides agree with TRBD2. The assigned J gene may be wrong: the sequence end matches TRBJ2-1 better. Germline V gene lookup returns CDR1 SEHNR and CDR2 FQNEAQ (reference sequence). The CDR3 runs to 16 residues. CDR3 DNA: TGTGCCAGCAGCTCCGGCTCTAGCGGGAGATGGGGTGAGCAGTTCTTC. Protein sequence: CASSSGSSGRWGEQFF.

The chain links TRBV19 to TRBJ2-7; no firm D call. The germline V and J ends were trimmed by 3 bases and 2 bases, with 14 bases remaining between them. The germline V gene has CDR1 LNHDA and CDR2 SQIVND (reference sequence). The CDR3 length is 15 residues. CDR3 residues: CASSIDTSSTYEQYF. In nucleotides, the CDR3 is TGTGCCAGTAGTATTGACACATCTTCAACCTACGAGCAGTACTTC.

This clonotype was counted between two and nine times. The chain joins TRBV5-1 to TRBJ2-1; D not resolved. Trimming removed 0 bases from V and 8 bases from J, with 12 bases in between. The CDR3 is 14 residues long. The germline V gene has CDR1 SGHRS and CDR2 YFSETQ. The DNA for the CDR3 is TGCGCCAGCAGCTTGGCCATAGGGATCTATGAGCAGTTCTTC. Translated: CASSLAIGIYEQFF.

V and J are TRBV5-1 and TRBJ2-2, with D perhaps TRBD1 (5 bases). Germline CDR1 reads SGHRS; CDR2 reads YFSETQ. Trimming removed 4 bases at V and 0 bases at J, with 7 bases between. The CDR3 extends over 14 amino acids. In nucleotides, the CDR3 is TGCGCCAGCAGCCCAGGGACGAACACCGGGGAGCTGTTTTTT. Translating it yields CASSPGTNTGELFF.

This clonotype was counted only a few times. The gene calls are TRBV21-1 and TRBJ2-5; TRBD2 is the table's D call and was not checked against the DNA. The end of the DNA is better explained by TRBJ2-1, so the J call may be wrong. TRBV21-1 has pseudogene status. The CDR3 is made up of 15 amino acids. CDR3 bases: TGTGCCAGACCTCAGCCTAGCGGGAGGAACAATGAGCAGTTCTTC. Amino acids: CARPQPSGRNNEQFF.

This clonotype has more than one count but fewer than ten. The CDR3 loop is CSVEWGGKDEQFF. The CDR3, as DNA: TGCAGCGTTGAATGGGGAGGGAAGGATGAGCAGTTCTTC. The chain combines TRBV29-1 with TRBJ2-1, with TRBD2 identical over 7 bases. The V gene end was trimmed by 2 bases and the J gene end by 8 bases; junction bases not matched to a gene: 6. The CDR3 has 13 amino acids. Germline lookup yields CDR1 SQVTM and CDR2 ANQGSEA.

This clonotype was counted between two and nine times. The chain combines TRBV21-1 with TRBJ2-7; TRBD1, the table's D call, was not compared with the DNA. TRBV21-1 is marked as a pseudogene. The CDR3 spans 15 residues. The CDR3 DNA sequence: TGTGCCAGTAGCACTACCGGACAGACGATTGACGAGCAGTACTTC. Translating gives CASSTTGQTIDEQYF.

This sequence joins TRBV6-2 or TRBV6-3 and TRBJ2-7, with D perhaps matching TRBD1 or TRBD2 (5 bases each). The V and J ends lost 4 bases and 2 bases respectively, with 15 bases between them. Germline lookup yields CDR1 MNHEY and CDR2 SVGEGT. The CDR3 sequence is 15 residues long. The CDR3 nucleotides read TGTGCCAGCAGTTCTACCGGGACGTCAACCTACGAGCAGTACTTC. It is translated as CASSSTGTSTYEQYF.

This clonotype was counted once. The chain recombines TRBV7-9 with TRBJ1-4; 7 bases match TRBD1. The CDR3 has 14 amino acids. Germline V gene data show CDR1 as SEHNR and CDR2 as FQNEAQ (reference sequence). V lost 5 bases and J lost 6; bases outside the gene matches: 6. CDR3 in DNA: TGTGCCAGCAGCAAACGACAGGGAGATGAAAAACTGTTTTTT. Protein sequence: CASSKRQGDEKLFF.

The chain carries TRBV7-3 and TRBJ2-5; the match to TRBD2 covers 9 bases. The DNA matches TRBJ2-1 better at its end, which makes the J call doubtful. This CDR3 is built from 16 residues. The germline CDR1 and CDR2 sequences are SGHTA and FQGTGA. This CDR3 reads CASSPGPLAGVGEQFF. The CDR3 DNA is TGTGCCAGCAGTCCAGGGCCACTAGCGGGCGTAGGGGAGCAGTTCTTC.

V and J are TRBV27 and TRBJ2-1; 9 bases are a match to TRBD1. The J call may be faulty, since TRBJ2-5 better matches the DNA end. This CDR3 region has 15 residues. CDR1 is MNHEY, CDR2 SMNVEV, per germline (reference sequence). CDR3 in amino acids: CASSVRTGVMETQYF. The CDR3, as DNA: TGTGCCAGCAGTGTCCGGACAGGGGTGATGGAGACCCAGTACTTC.

This clonotype was picked up many times. The chain links TRBV4-3 to TRBJ2-1; D is ambiguous. The CDR3 runs to 13 residues. Per germline, CDR1 LGHNA and CDR2 YSLEER. The V and J ends lost 0 bases and 6 bases respectively, with 6 bases between them. This CDR3 reads CASSQDPFNEQFF. DNA for the CDR3: TGCGCCAGCAGCCAAGATCCGTTCAATGAGCAGTTCTTC.